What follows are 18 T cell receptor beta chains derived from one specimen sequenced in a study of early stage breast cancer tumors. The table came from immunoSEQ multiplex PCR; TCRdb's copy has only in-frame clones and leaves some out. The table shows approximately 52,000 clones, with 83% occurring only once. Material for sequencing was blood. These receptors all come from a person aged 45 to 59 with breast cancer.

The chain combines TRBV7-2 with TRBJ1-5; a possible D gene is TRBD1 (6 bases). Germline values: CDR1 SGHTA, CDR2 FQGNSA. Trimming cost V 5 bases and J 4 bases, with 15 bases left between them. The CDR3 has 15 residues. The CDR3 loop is CASSPGGGKNQPQHF. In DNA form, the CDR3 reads TGTGCCAGCAGCCCCGGCGGGGGCAAGAATCAGCCCCAGCATTTT.

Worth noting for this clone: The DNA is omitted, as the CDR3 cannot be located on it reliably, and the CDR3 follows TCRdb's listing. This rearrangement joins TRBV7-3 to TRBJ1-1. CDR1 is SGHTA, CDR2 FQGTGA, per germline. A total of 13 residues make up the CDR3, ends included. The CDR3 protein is CASSSSMNTEAFF.

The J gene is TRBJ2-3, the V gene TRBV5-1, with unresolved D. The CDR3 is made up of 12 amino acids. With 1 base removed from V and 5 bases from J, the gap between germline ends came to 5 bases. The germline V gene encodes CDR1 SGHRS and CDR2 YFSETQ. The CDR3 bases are TGCGCCAGCAGCTTGAGAGGAGATACGCAGTATTTT. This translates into CASSLRGDTQYF. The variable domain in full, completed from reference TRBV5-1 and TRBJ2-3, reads KAGVTQTPRYLIKTRGQQVTLSCSPISGHRSVSWYQQTPGQGLQFLFEYFSETQRNKGNFPGRFSGRQFSNSRSEMNVSTLELGDSALYLCASSLRGDTQYFGPGTRLTVL.

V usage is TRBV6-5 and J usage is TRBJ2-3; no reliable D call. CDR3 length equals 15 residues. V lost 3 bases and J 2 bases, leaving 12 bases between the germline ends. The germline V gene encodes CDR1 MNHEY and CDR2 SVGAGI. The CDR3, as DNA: TGTGCCAGCAGTTATAGGCAGGAATCCACAGATACGCAGTATTTT. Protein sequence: CASSYRQESTDTQYF.

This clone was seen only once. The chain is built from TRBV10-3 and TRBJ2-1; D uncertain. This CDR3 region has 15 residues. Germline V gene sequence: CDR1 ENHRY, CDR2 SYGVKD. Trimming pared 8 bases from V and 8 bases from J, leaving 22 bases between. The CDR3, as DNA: TGTGCCATCCAGGTCGAGGATCGCGATTGGGATGAGCAGTTCTTC. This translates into CAIQVEDRDWDEQFF.

In DNA, the CDR3 is TGTGCCAGCAGAACACTTACAGTAAACTATGGCTACACCTTC. This translates into CASRTLTVNYGYTF. This chain links TRBV28 with TRBJ1-2; D unclear. The CDR3 sequence is 14 residues long. V lost 6 bases and J lost 2, with 13 bases in between. The germline CDR1 and CDR2 sequences are MDHEN and SYDVKM.

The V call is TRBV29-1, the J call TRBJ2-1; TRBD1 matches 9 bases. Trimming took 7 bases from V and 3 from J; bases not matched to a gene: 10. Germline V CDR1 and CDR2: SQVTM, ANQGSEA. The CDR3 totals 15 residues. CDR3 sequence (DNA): TGCAGCGGGGACCCAGGGACAGGGCTCTACAATGAGCAGTTCTTC. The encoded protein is CSGDPGTGLYNEQFF.

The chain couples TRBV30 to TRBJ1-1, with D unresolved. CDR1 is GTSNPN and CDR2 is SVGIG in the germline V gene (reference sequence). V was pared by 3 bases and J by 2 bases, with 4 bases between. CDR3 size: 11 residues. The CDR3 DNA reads TGTGCCTGGAGCCATAACACTGAAGCTTTCTTT. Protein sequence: CAWSHNTEAFF.

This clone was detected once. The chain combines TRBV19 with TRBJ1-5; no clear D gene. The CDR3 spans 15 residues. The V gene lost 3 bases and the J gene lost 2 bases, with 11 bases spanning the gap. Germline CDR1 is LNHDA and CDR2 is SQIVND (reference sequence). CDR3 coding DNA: TGTGCCAGTAGTATTTTCGGGGATGGCAATCAGCCCCAGCATTTT. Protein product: CASSIFGDGNQPQHF.

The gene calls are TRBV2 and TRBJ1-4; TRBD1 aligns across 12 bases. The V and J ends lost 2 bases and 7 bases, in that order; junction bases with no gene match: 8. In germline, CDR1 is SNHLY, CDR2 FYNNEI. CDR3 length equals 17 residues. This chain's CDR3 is CASSERGQGASSEKLFF. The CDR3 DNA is TGTGCCAGCAGTGAAAGGGGACAGGGGGCCAGTAGTGAAAAACTGTTTTTT. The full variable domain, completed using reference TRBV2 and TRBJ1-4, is EPEVTQTPSHQVTQMGQEVILRCVPISNHLYFYWYRQILGQKVEFLVSFYNNEISEKSEIFDDQFSVERPDGSNFTLKIRSTKLEDSAMYFCASSERGQGASSEKLFFGSGTQLSVL.

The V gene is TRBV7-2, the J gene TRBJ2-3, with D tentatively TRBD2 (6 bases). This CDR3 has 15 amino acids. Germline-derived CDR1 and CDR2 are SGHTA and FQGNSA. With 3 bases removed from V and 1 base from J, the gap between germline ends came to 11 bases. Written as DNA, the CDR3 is TGTGCCAGCAGCTTTTTCGGGGAGGGCACAGATACGCAGTATTTT. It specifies CASSFFGEGTDTQYF.

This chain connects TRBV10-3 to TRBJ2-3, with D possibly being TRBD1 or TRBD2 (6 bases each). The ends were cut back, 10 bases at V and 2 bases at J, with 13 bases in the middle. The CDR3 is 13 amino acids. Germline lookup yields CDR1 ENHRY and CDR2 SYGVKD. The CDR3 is CANQGRITDTQYF. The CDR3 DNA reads TGTGCCAACCAGGGGAGGATCACAGATACGCAGTATTTT.

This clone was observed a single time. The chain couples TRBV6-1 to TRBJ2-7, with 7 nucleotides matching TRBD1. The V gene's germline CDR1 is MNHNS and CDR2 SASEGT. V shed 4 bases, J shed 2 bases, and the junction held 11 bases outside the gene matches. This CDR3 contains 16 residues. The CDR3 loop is CASSVQLGTVPYEQYF. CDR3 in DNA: TGTGCCAGCAGTGTCCAGTTGGGGACAGTACCCTACGAGCAGTACTTC.

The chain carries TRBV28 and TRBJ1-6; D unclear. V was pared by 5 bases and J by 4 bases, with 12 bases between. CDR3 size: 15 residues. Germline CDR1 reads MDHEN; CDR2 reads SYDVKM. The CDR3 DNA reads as TGTGCCAGCAGTATCCCCAGTATTTATAATTCACCCCTCCACTTT. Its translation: CASSIPSIYNSPLHF.

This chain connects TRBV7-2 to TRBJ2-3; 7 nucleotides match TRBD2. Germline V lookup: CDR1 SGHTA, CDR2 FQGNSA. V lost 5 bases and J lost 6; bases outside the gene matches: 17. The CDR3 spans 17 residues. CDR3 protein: CASSLLGGYDPRDTQYF. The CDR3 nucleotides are TGTGCCAGCAGCCTGCTCGGGGGGTACGACCCTAGGGATACGCAGTATTTT.

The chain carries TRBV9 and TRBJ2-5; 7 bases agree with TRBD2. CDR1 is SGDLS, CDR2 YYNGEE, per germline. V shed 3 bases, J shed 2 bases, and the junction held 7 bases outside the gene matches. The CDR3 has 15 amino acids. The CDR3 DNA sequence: TGTGCCAGCAGCGCGAGCGGGACTAATCAAGAGACCCAGTACTTC. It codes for CASSASGTNQETQYF.

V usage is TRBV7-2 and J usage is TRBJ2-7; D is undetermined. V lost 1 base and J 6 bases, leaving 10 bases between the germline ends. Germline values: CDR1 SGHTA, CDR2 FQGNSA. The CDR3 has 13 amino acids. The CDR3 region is CASSLVVDREQYF. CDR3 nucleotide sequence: TGTGCCAGCAGCTTAGTGGTGGACCGCGAGCAGTACTTC.

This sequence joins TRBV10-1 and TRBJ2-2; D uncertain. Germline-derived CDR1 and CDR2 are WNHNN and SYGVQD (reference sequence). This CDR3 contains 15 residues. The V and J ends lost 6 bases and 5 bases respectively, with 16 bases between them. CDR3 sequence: CASSAANEETGELFF. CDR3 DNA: TGCGCCAGCAGCGCCGCGAACGAAGAAACCGGGGAGCTGTTTTTT.